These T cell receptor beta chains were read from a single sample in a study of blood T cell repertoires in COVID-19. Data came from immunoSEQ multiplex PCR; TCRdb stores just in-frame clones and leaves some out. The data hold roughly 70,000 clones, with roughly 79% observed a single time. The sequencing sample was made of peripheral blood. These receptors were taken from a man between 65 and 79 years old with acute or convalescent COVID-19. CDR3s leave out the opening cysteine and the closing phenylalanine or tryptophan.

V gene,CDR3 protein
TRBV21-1,ASSKGGYYNNEQF
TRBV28,ASRQGGTFSGNTIY
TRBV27,ASTTIQLAGVRGEQY
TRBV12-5,ASGSGYSTDTQY
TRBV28,ASSLVQGVHEQY
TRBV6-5,ASSLQGNTQY
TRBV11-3,ASSLGLAGSEQF
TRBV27,ASKGRGAQH
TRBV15,ATSRDPRTGGAEKLF
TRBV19,ASSARTGQAYSNQPQH
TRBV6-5,ASTRDRGDYGYT
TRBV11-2,ASSFRPGGLQETQY
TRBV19,ASTQRDRGHNEQF
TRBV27,ASSDREDQPQH
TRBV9,ASSVEPSGSLYEQY
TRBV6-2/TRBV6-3,ASSYSRTALGYGYT
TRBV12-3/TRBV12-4,ANVQGNTGELF
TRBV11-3,ASSQGAGLGIVQY
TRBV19,ASSIGGANTGELF
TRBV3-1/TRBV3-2,ASSQGQRAHTYEQY
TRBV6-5,ASSSADRAGEAF
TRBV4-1,ASSQGDRGNEKLF
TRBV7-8,ASSSPRGWTGLNTEAF
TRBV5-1,ASSATGTSGTGELF
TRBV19,ASSPLRAVGLPLH
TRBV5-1,ASSLGTAQETQY
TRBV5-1,ASSFTGSAYEQY
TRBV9,ASSVEAGGLTDTQY
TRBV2,ASSAGGAWTEAF
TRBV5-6,ASSLGQGTGELF
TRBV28,ASRNPDRGHQPQH
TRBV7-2,ASRGGYEQY
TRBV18,ASSLGQGASGYT
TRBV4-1,ASSQFSQLAGGYEQF
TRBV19,ASSISPTSAQETQY
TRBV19,ASSATGFSTDTQY
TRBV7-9,ASSLEGHTAEAF
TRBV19,ASSMGAGTEAF
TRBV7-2,ASSFSQGSNQPQH
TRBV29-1,SALALENGYT
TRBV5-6,ASSWTEINSPLH
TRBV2,ASEAASGRAYEQY
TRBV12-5,ASGLNTGGHTEAF
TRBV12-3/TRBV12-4,ASSSRDTIY
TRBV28,ASSSPSSGNTDTQY
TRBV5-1,ASSLGGQGNEQY
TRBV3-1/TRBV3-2,ASSPLEGLAGLY